The source of this TCR beta chain is a study of spatial heterogeneity in lung cancer. Whole-study findings and limits: Expanded intratumoral alpha and beta TCR counts tracked tumor mutation counts.

V shed 2 bases and J 8 bases; nucleotides not matched to a gene: 15. The CDR3 spans 17 residues. Germline CDR1 reads DFQATT; CDR2 reads SNEGSKA (reference sequence). This sample's time point: sample taken at primary tumor resection. TCRdb analysed the 5' RACE reads with MiXCR anew, one entry per CDR3 protein. Of 4,500 to 7,000 distinct CDR3 sequences in the sample, 4.8% are singletons; the top ten hold around 25%. This clonotype was found a few times. Its antigen is unidentified. This beta chain appears as a stray read in a library generated for alpha chains; its size is not informative. Sequences were derived from lung tumor tissue, sampled at surgery. The origin of this receptor is a male donor with early-stage non-small cell lung cancer. The V and J genes are TRBV20-1 and TRBJ2-2; 9 bases align to TRBD1. CDR3 in DNA: TGCAGTGCTAGACACCTCTCCGGGACAGGGTTATCAGGGGAGCTGTTTTTT. This gives the protein CSARHLSGTGLSGELFF.